What follows are 32 T cell receptor beta chains derived from one specimen sequenced in a study of T cells in women clearing cervical HPV infection. TCRdb keeps only in-frame clones here, not all; method: immunoSEQ multiplex PCR. The repertoire table contains about 20,000 clones. Material: blood buffy coat. The receptor source for this set is a woman aged 18-69 years with a cervical HPV16 infection that either progressed to CIN3+ or cleared (not recorded which).

Notes on this clone: Read data end 3 residues before the CDR3 end; the end is taken from the germline J gene. V gene TRBV19 combines with J gene TRBJ2-5, with D tentatively TRBD1 (5 bases). V was cut by 6 bases and J by 7 bases, with 18 bases left in between. CDR1 and CDR2 from the germline V gene are LNHDA and SQIVND (reference sequence). The length of the CDR3 is 14 residues. Partial CDR3 DNA: TGTGCCAGTAGCAAGGGGCAGACGTCCCGGACC. The encoded protein is CASSKGQTSRT. The CDR3, in full, reads CASSKGQTSRTQYF.

In regard to this clone: The read halts 3 residues ahead of the CDR3 end, with the missing end drawn from the germline J gene. The chain recombines TRBV20-1 with TRBJ2-7, with TRBD2 matching over 11 bases. Germline V gives CDR1 DFQATT, CDR2 SNEGSKA (reference sequence). The V gene end was trimmed by 0 bases and the J gene end by 4 bases; junction bases not matched to a gene: 5. The CDR3 extends over 15 amino acids. The sequenced part of the CDR3 DNA is TGCAGTGCTAGAGATTTAGCGGGAGGGCTGTACGAG. It is translated as CSARDLAGGLYE. The complete CDR3 reads CSARDLAGGLYEQYF.

As concerns this clone: The CDR3 is cut off 3 residues early in the read; its end comes from the germline J gene. The genes are TRBV7-8 and TRBJ1-2, with TRBD1 matching 7 bases. This CDR3 comprises 15 residues. The germline V gene has CDR1 SGHVS and CDR2 FQNEAQ. CDR3 DNA, as far as it was read: TGTGCCAGCAGCTTAGATCGGGGCACAGGGGAGGGC. Translated, it gives CASSLDRGTGEG. The entire CDR3 reads CASSLDRGTGEGYTF.

On this clone: The read terminates 3 residues ahead of where the CDR3 ends, so the germline J gene completes it. The chain recombines TRBV20-1 with TRBJ2-4; 7 nucleotides match TRBD2. Germline CDR1 DFQATT, CDR2 SNEGSKA (reference sequence). V lost 6 bases to trimming and J lost 0 bases; unmatched junction nucleotides: 5. The CDR3 sequence is 14 residues long. The CDR3 bases that were read are TGCAGTGCCCGACTAGCTCTAGCCAAAAACATT. Its translation is CSARLALAKNI. The entire CDR3 protein is CSARLALAKNIQYF.

Notes on this clone: The read falls 3 residues short of the CDR3 end, and the missing part is taken from the germline J gene. The chain has TRBV19 and TRBJ2-7; no clear D gene. Germline V gene data show CDR1 as LNHDA and CDR2 as SQIVND (reference sequence). This CDR3 contains 14 residues. V was pared by 5 bases and J by 0 bases, with 11 bases between. The CDR3 DNA, read in part, is TGTGCCAGTAGTGTCGCAGCGAGCTCCTACGAG. Protein: CASSVAASSYE. The entire CDR3 protein is CASSVAASSYEQYF. Full variable domain (rest looked up from reference TRBV19 and TRBJ2-7): DGGITQSPKYLFRKEGQNVTLSCEQNLNHDAMYWYRQDPGQGLRLIYYSQIVNDFQKGDIAEGYSVSREKKESFPLTVTSAQKNPTAFYLCASSVAASSYEQYFGPGTRLTVT.

A note on this clone: From the germline J gene comes the end of the CDR3, since the read stops 3 residues before it. The chain is built from TRBV9 and TRBJ2-1; 10 nucleotides agree with TRBD2. Trimming took 3 bases from V and 1 from J; bases not matched to a gene: 7. This CDR3 comprises 17 residues. From germline, CDR1 is SGDLS and CDR2 YYNGEE. Incomplete CDR3 DNA: TGTGCCAGCAGCGCTAGCGGGGGTGCAGGGTCCTACAATGAG. Translated: CASSASGGAGSYNE. The whole CDR3 protein reads CASSASGGAGSYNEQFF.

With respect to this clone: The DNA ends 3 residues before the CDR3 does, and the rest of the CDR3 is filled in from the germline J gene. This chain links TRBV18 with TRBJ2-7, with D perhaps TRBD2 (7 bases). V dropped 6 bases and J dropped 0 bases, with 18 bases sitting between them. Germline loops: CDR1 KGHSH, CDR2 LQKENI. This CDR3 contains 16 residues. This CDR3 is CASSLLPGGPSYEQYF. The CDR3 bases that were read are TGTGCCAGCTCGCTTCTTCCCGGGGGGCCCTCCTACGAG.

Regarding this clone: The sequenced fragment ends 3 residues before the CDR3 boundary, so the rest is inferred from the germline J gene. This sequence joins TRBV20-1 and TRBJ1-4, with D tentatively TRBD1 (5 bases). CDR1 and CDR2 from the germline V gene are DFQATT and SNEGSKA (reference sequence). The CDR3 is 13 amino acids. Trimming pared 4 bases from V and 7 bases from J, leaving 13 bases between. The sequenced CDR3 bases are TGCAGTGCTATGGGCGGGGCGGGTGAAAAA. This encodes CSAMGGAGEK. The whole CDR3 reads CSAMGGAGEKLFF.

Details on this clone: The sequenced fragment ends 3 residues before the CDR3 boundary, so the rest is inferred from the germline J gene. This chain uses TRBV6-1 with TRBJ2-5; 11 bases agree with TRBD1. V lost 4 bases to trimming and J lost 2 bases; unmatched junction nucleotides: 6. There are 16 residues in the CDR3. The germline V gene encodes CDR1 MNHNS and CDR2 SASEGT. The DNA read from the CDR3 is TGTGCCAGCAGTGGGAAGGGGACAGGGGGTCAAGAGACC. Protein: CASSGKGTGGQET. The CDR3 in its entirety is CASSGKGTGGQETQYF.

A word on this clone: The CDR3 is cut off 3 residues early in the read; its end comes from the germline J gene. The V and J genes are TRBV18 and TRBJ1-4; maybe TRBD1 (6 bases). Germline CDR1 reads KGHSH; CDR2 reads LQKENI. CDR3 size: 14 residues. Trimming stripped 5 bases from V and 4 bases from J, with 11 bases between. The CDR3 spells CASSEQGSNEKLFF. CDR3 DNA, as far as it was read: TGTGCCAGCTCAGAACAGGGTAGTAATGAAAAA.

Of note for this clone: Read sequence stops 3 residues before the CDR3 end, and the germline J gene provides the missing end. The chain joins TRBV10-3 to TRBJ2-1; 11 nucleotides line up with TRBD2. V lost 5 bases to trimming and J lost 0 bases; unmatched junction nucleotides: 6. CDR3 length: 17 residues. Germline values: CDR1 ENHRY, CDR2 SYGVKD. CDR3 sequence: CAISKGTSGSSYNEQFF. CDR3 DNA (partial): TGTGCCATCAGTAAAGGGACTAGCGGTAGCTCCTACAATGAG.

With regard to this clone: The read finishes 3 residues shy of the CDR3 end, and the germline J gene is used to complete it. The chain joins TRBV6-2 or TRBV6-3 to TRBJ2-7, with D possibly matching TRBD2 (5 bases). The CDR3 is 15 residues long. V gave up 0 bases and J gave up 3 bases, with 12 bases separating them. Germline-derived CDR1 and CDR2 are MNHEY and SVGEGT. Here the CDR3 reads CASSYSEAESYEQYF. Partial CDR3 DNA: TGTGCCAGCAGTTACTCGGAGGCGGAGAGCTACGAG.

Details on this clone: Sequencing ends 3 residues short of the CDR3 end; the germline J gene provides the rest. The chain joins TRBV30 to TRBJ2-2, with D perhaps TRBD2 (5 bases). Germline assignment: CDR1 GTSNPN and CDR2 SVGIG (reference sequence). The length of the CDR3 is 15 residues. V dropped 2 bases and J dropped 6 bases, with 16 bases sitting between them. The CDR3 is CAWSLLSVGAGELFF. CDR3 DNA, as far as it was read: TGTGCCTGGAGTCTCCTTAGCGTTGGAGCCGGGGAG. The whole variable domain, remainder taken from reference TRBV30 and TRBJ2-2, is SQTIHQWPATLVQPVGSPLSLECTVEGTSNPNLYWYRQAAGRGLQLLFYSVGIGQISSEVPQNLSASRPQDRQFILSSKKLLLSDSGFYLCAWSLLSVGAGELFFGEGSRLTVL.

As concerns this clone: The read falls 3 residues short of the CDR3 end, and the missing part is taken from the germline J gene. The chain employs TRBV20-1 and TRBJ2-7; TRBD2 matches at 15 bases. J lost 3 bases, V lost 3 bases, and 9 bases had no gene match. Germline lookup yields CDR1 DFQATT and CDR2 SNEGSKA (reference sequence). This CDR3 has 17 residues. The part of the CDR3 DNA that was read is TGCAGTGCTAGTACGGGACTAGCGGGAGGATCGAGCTACGAG. This translates into CSASTGLAGGSSYE. The complete CDR3 protein is CSASTGLAGGSSYEQYF.

A remark on this clone: Coverage ceases 3 residues before the CDR3 finishes, and the germline J gene fills in the end. The chain links TRBV2 to TRBJ2-3; 7 positions agree with TRBD2. The trim removed 5 bases at V and 0 bases at J, leaving 8 bases unmatched. This CDR3 spans 16 amino acids. Germline values: CDR1 SNHLY, CDR2 FYNNEI. The CDR3 loop reads CASSTIAGPSTDTQYF. CDR3 bases read: TGTGCCAGCAGTACCATAGCGGGCCCTAGCACAGATACG.

CDR3 residues: CASSPSPSSYNEQFF. CDR3 bases read: TGTGCCAGCAGCCCTTCTCCCAGCTCCTACAATGAG. This chain joins TRBV7-7 and TRBJ2-1; D gene unclear. The read comes to an end 3 residues before the CDR3 does, leaving the germline J gene to fill in the end. The germline V gene encodes CDR1 SSHAT and CDR2 FNYEAQ (reference sequence). The CDR3 is 15 residues long. V gave up 5 bases and J gave up 0 bases, with 11 bases separating them.

For this clone: The read ends 3 residues shy of where the CDR3 ends; the end is completed using the germline J gene. The chain has TRBV19 and TRBJ2-7, with 7 positions matching TRBD2. Unmatched junction bases numbered 12, after V lost 4 bases and J lost 6 bases. CDR1 and CDR2 from the germline V gene are LNHDA and SQIVND (reference sequence). The CDR3 covers 15 residues. CDR3 DNA, as far as it was read: TGTGCCAGTAGTACCCGGGGGAGGGCCTCAACCGAG. It is translated as CASSTRGRASTE. The whole CDR3 protein is CASSTRGRASTEQYF.

Regarding this clone: The CDR3 is cut off 3 residues early in the read; its end comes from the germline J gene. This rearrangement joins TRBV19 to TRBJ2-1; tentatively, D is TRBD1 or TRBD2 (6 bases each). CDR3 length: 17 residues. V was trimmed by 2 bases and J by 9 bases, leaving 23 bases between them. CDR1 and CDR2 from the germline V gene are LNHDA and SQIVND (reference sequence). CDR3 bases read: TGTGCCAGTAGTATAACGGGAGTAAGGGGGAATTTGGGTGAG. It codes for CASSITGVRGNLGE. The whole CDR3 sequence reads CASSITGVRGNLGEQFF.

On this clone itself: The read terminates 3 residues ahead of where the CDR3 ends, so the germline J gene completes it. The rearrangement joins TRBV6-1 to TRBJ2-1; 11 nucleotides agree with TRBD2. The germline gives CDR1 MNHNS, CDR2 SASEGT. The CDR3 is 14 residues long. The V segment lost 4 bases and the J segment 8 bases; nucleotides outside the gene matches: 4. CDR3 bases read: TGTGCCAGCAGTGCGGGACTAGCGGTCGATGAG. It translates to CASSAGLAVDE. The whole CDR3 sequence is CASSAGLAVDEQFF.

Regarding this clone: The CDR3 goes on 3 residues after the read ends, and that part is filled in from the germline J gene. This chain connects TRBV2 to TRBJ1-4; TRBD1 might be the D (6 bases). Germline V gene sequence: CDR1 SNHLY, CDR2 FYNNEI. Trimming cost V 6 bases and J 3 bases, with 8 bases left between them. The length of the CDR3 is 13 residues. The CDR3 is CASRQGSNEKLFF. CDR3 DNA, as far as it was read: TGTGCCAGCAGACAGGGCTCTAATGAAAAA.

For this clone: The CDR3 end is not reached by the read, which stops 3 residues before it; the germline J gene fills it in. This chain uses TRBV19 with TRBJ2-3; possible D gene TRBD2, 5 bases. With 0 bases removed from V and 8 bases from J, the gap between germline ends came to 9 bases. Germline CDR1 is LNHDA and CDR2 is SQIVND (reference sequence). The length of the CDR3 is 13 residues. The CDR3 bases that were read are TGTGCCAGTAGTATAGATCGCGAGGGTACG. Its protein is CASSIDREGT. The entire CDR3 sequence reads CASSIDREGTQYF.

As regards this clone: The observed sequence ends 3 residues before the CDR3 terminus, with the missing tail filled in from the germline J gene. V and J are TRBV5-6 and TRBJ2-5; 8 bases are shared with TRBD1. CDR3 size: 14 residues. Germline-derived CDR1 and CDR2 are SGHDT and YYEEEE. V shed 2 bases and J 2 bases; nucleotides not matched to a gene: 2. Incomplete CDR3 DNA: TGTGCCAGCAGCTTTAGACAGGGGCAAGAGACC. Encoded protein: CASSFRQGQET. The complete CDR3 protein is CASSFRQGQETQYF.

Turning to this clone: Coverage ceases 3 residues before the CDR3 finishes, and the germline J gene fills in the end. The chain links TRBV19 to TRBJ2-1, with D possibly being TRBD1 (7 bases). Trimming removed 3 bases at V and 1 base at J, with 16 bases between. CDR3 length equals 17 residues. Germline V gives CDR1 LNHDA, CDR2 SQIVND (reference sequence). CDR3 DNA (partial): TGTGCCAGTAGTATCTGGAGGGGGCGCCGGTCCTACAATGAG. Its protein is CASSIWRGRRSYNE. The full CDR3 protein reads CASSIWRGRRSYNEQFF.

On this clone: The read halts 3 residues ahead of the CDR3 end, with the missing end drawn from the germline J gene. V gene TRBV20-1 combines with J gene TRBJ2-5, with D tentatively TRBD1 (6 bases). This CDR3 is 13 amino acids long. CDR1 and CDR2 from the germline V gene are DFQATT and SNEGSKA (reference sequence). Trimming shortened V by 5 bases and J by 4 bases, and 14 bases separated the two germline ends. The part of the CDR3 DNA that was read is TGCAGTGCTCAAACAGGGTGGGGAGAGACC. This sequence encodes CSAQTGWGET. The whole CDR3 reads CSAQTGWGETQYF.

The CDR3 sequence: CSARGGTSGNEQFF. CDR3 DNA, as far as it was read: TGCAGTGCTAGGGGGGGGACTAGCGGGAATGAG. The chain uses TRBV20-1 and TRBJ2-1, with 12 bases that match TRBD2. The sequenced fragment ends 3 residues before the CDR3 boundary, so the rest is inferred from the germline J gene. Germline CDR1 and CDR2: DFQATT and SNEGSKA (reference sequence). The junction had 4 bases not matched to a gene; V was cut back by 3 bases and J by 7 bases. The CDR3 has 14 amino acids.

As to this clone: The read finishes 3 residues shy of the CDR3 end, and the germline J gene is used to complete it. The chain employs TRBV18 and TRBJ2-5; weak D call: TRBD1 (6 bases). The CDR3 runs 16 residues. V gave up 0 bases and J gave up 2 bases, with 13 bases separating them. CDR1 and CDR2 from the germline V gene are KGHSH and LQKENI. CDR3 sequence reads: CASSPPGRGQQETQYF. CDR3 DNA (partial): TGTGCCAGCTCACCACCGGGAAGGGGACAACAAGAGACC.

Details on this clone: The sequenced fragment ends 3 residues before the CDR3 boundary, so the rest is inferred from the germline J gene. The chain has TRBV30 and TRBJ1-3; 8 nucleotides line up with TRBD1. V lost 8 bases, J lost 0 bases, and 3 bases stayed unmatched. This CDR3 spans 13 amino acids. Germline lookup yields CDR1 GTSNPN and CDR2 SVGIG (reference sequence). The CDR3 DNA, read in part, is TGTGCCCGTACAGGGGGCTCTGGAAACACC. Translation: CARTGGSGNT. In full, the CDR3 reads CARTGGSGNTIYF.

Of note for this clone: The read falls 3 residues short of the CDR3 end, and the missing part is taken from the germline J gene. The V call is TRBV30, the J call TRBJ1-2; TRBD1 is a possible D gene (6 bases). Germline CDR1 reads GTSNPN; CDR2 reads SVGIG (reference sequence). V was clipped by 3 bases and J by 2 bases, with 13 bases between them. The CDR3 is made up of 14 amino acids. The CDR3 reads CAWRTGTLNYGYTF. The DNA read from the CDR3 is TGTGCCTGGAGAACTGGGACATTGAACTATGGC.

On this clone: The observed sequence ends 3 residues before the CDR3 terminus, with the missing tail filled in from the germline J gene. This chain uses TRBV11-2 with TRBJ2-3; 9 bases agree with TRBD2. The V and J ends lost 4 bases and 8 bases, in that order; junction bases with no gene match: 10. Per germline, CDR1 SGHAT and CDR2 FQNNGV. The length of the CDR3 is 15 residues. The sequenced part of the CDR3 DNA is TGTGCCAGCAGCTCCGGCGGGGGGGGCGGCGGTACG. Protein product: CASSSGGGGGGT. The CDR3 in its entirety is CASSSGGGGGGTQYF.

For this clone: The missing CDR3 end, 3 residues past where the read stops, is filled in from the germline J gene. The V gene is TRBV5-6, the J gene TRBJ2-7; 7 nucleotides line up with TRBD1. V gave up 3 bases and J gave up 0 bases; unmatched junction bases: 3. The CDR3 totals 14 residues. Germline CDR1 SGHDT, CDR2 YYEEEE. CDR3 residues: CASSSRDSSYEQYF. CDR3 DNA, as far as it was read: TGTGCCAGCAGCTCCCGGGACAGCTCCTACGAG.

Notes on this clone: The CDR3 extends 3 residues past the end of the read, so its final part is completed from the germline J gene. The genes are TRBV5-1 and TRBJ1-5; 7 bases line up with TRBD1. With 0 bases clipped from V and 7 bases from J, the junction kept 7 bases outside the gene matches. Germline V CDR1 and CDR2: SGHRS, YFSETQ. The CDR3 has 15 amino acids. The CDR3 sequence: CASSLEGAGEQPQHF. The part of the CDR3 DNA that was read is TGCGCCAGCAGCTTGGAGGGGGCAGGGGAACAGCCC.

The sequenced CDR3 bases are TGTGCCAGCAGTGACCGCGGGGGAGGGAACCTCTACGAG. Amino acids: CASSDRGGGNLYE. The entire CDR3 is CASSDRGGGNLYEQYF. The rearrangement uses TRBV6-2 or TRBV6-3 and TRBJ2-7; TRBD2 matches 7 bases. The read comes to an end 3 residues before the CDR3 does, leaving the germline J gene to fill in the end. The CDR3 runs 16 residues. Germline assignment: CDR1 MNHEY and CDR2 SVGEGT. V shed 5 bases, J shed 3 bases, and the junction held 13 bases outside the gene matches.